This is a list of T cell receptor beta chains from one sample in a study of shared clonotypes between healthy human individuals. TCRdb's table, derived via immunoSEQ multiplex PCR, lists solely in-frame clones and lacks some. There are 2 million to 3 million clones in the sample; around 90% occur only once, and 0.14% lies in the top ten. Sequencing was done on a sample of naive CD4+ T cells sorted from blood. Source of these receptors: a man younger than 35 in good health. The CDR3 runs from the conserved cysteine through the conserved F or W. D genes are given only for firm matches. A row's size may be missing; if present it is once, few, many or a size class.

TRBV5-1,TRBJ2-3,-,TRBD2,CASRERGANMNTQYF,TGCGCCAGCAGGGAGCGGGGGGCCAATATGAATACGCAGTATTTT
TRBV30,TRBJ1-1,-,-,CAWSRQERTEAFF,TGTGCCTGGAGTCGACAGGAACGGACTGAAGCTTTCTTT
TRBV5-4,TRBJ2-1,-,TRBD2,CASSVGGLAGGSLGNEQFF,TGTGCCAGCAGCGTGGGGGGGTTAGCGGGAGGGAGTCTGGGAAATGAGCAGTTCTTC
TRBV9,TRBJ2-5,once,-,CASSLREGRMETQYF,TGTGCCAGCAGTCTTCGTGAAGGGAGGATGGAGACCCAGTACTTC
TRBV6-1,TRBJ1-2,-,-,CASSRVGGGDYGYTF,TGTGCCAGCAGCCGTGTCGGGGGGGGCGACTATGGCTACACCTTC
TRBV14,TRBJ2-6,-,-,CASKGTLSSGANVLTF,TGTGCCAGCAAGGGGACATTGAGCTCTGGGGCCAACGTCCTGACTTTC
TRBV6-6,TRBJ2-5,-,TRBD1,CASSRDRAQETQYF,TGTGCCAGCAGTCGCGACAGGGCACAAGAGACCCAGTACTTC
TRBV2,TRBJ2-2,-,-,CASSGRVNTGELFF,TGTGCCAGCAGTGGACGAGTAAACACCGGGGAGCTGTTTTTT
TRBV19,TRBJ2-1,-,TRBD2,CASSIAGGGSYNEQFF,TGTGCCAGTAGTATAGCGGGGGGGGGATCCTACAATGAGCAGTTCTTC
TRBV4-2,TRBJ1-2,-,TRBD1,CASSQDRARTGDRGYTF,TGTGCCAGCAGCCAAGATCGGGCTCGAACAGGGGACCGTGGCTACACCTTC
TRBV7-9,TRBJ2-1,-,-,CASSFQGSMGEQFF,TGTGCCAGCAGCTTTCAAGGGTCGATGGGTGAGCAGTTCTTC
TRBV5-4,TRBJ2-7,-,TRBD2,CASSSGLAGTYEQYF,TGTGCCAGCAGCTCTGGACTAGCGGGGACCTACGAGCAGTACTTC
TRBV6-1,TRBJ2-5,-,-,CASTRGAQETQYF,TGTGCCAGCACCCGGGGGGCCCAAGAGACCCAGTACTTC
TRBV18,TRBJ2-2,-,-,CASSSRDKNTGELFF,TGTGCCAGCTCAAGCCGGGACAAGAACACCGGGGAGCTGTTTTTT
TRBV6-6,TRBJ1-4,-,-,CASSYGKGPNEKLFF,TGTGCCAGCAGTTACGGCAAGGGGCCTAATGAAAAACTGTTTTTT
TRBV28,TRBJ1-2,-,-,CASSFMWGKIGYTF,TGTGCCAGCAGTTTTATGTGGGGGAAGATTGGCTACACCTTC
TRBV9,TRBJ2-2,-,TRBD2,CASSLSSGGFGGELFF,TGTGCCAGCAGCTTATCTAGCGGGGGGTTTGGCGGGGAGCTGTTTTTT
TRBV7-2,TRBJ1-6,-,-,CASSLGLYNSPLHF,TGTGCCAGCAGCTTAGGATTATATAATTCACCCCTCCACTTT
TRBV30,TRBJ1-6,-,-,CAWEDSQHSPLHF,TGTGCCTGGGAGGACTCTCAGCATTCACCCCTCCACTTT
TRBV19,TRBJ2-1,-,TRBD2,CASSLASGAYNEQFF,TGTGCCAGTAGCCTTGCTAGCGGGGCCTACAATGAGCAGTTCTTC
TRBV10-2,TRBJ2-7,-,-,CASASVTVVYEQYF,TGCGCCAGCGCTTCAGTGACAGTAGTCTACGAGCAGTACTTC
TRBV7-9,TRBJ1-2,-,-,CASCLLGGDRLDGYTF,TGTGCCAGCTGCCTCTTGGGGGGTGATAGATTGGATGGCTACACCTTC
TRBV27,TRBJ2-5,-,-,CASSSAGVRTQYF,TGTGCCAGCAGTTCCGCTGGGGTCCGGACCCAGTACTTC